This note documents a single T cell receptor (beta chain) sequence. Its recognized antigen is unknown. Base-call qualities are not available, and no considerably larger clone is one nucleotide away. The data derive from a study of beta chain features in type 1 diabetes (dated by TCRdb to between 2018 and 2020). In terms of the full investigation: Mean age, gender distribution, total cell number and subset yield did not differ between patients and healthy donors. A total of roughly 99,000,000 sorted cells were examined across all samples, and the number of cells per subset was strongly correlated with RNA yield. The study compared the TCRB repertoires of sorted circulating CD4+ T cell subsets in recently diagnosed type 1 diabetes patients with those in matched healthy donors. Regulatory and stem cell-like memory subsets were obtained from only 8 patients and roughly 8 healthy donors, while naive and central memory subsets were obtained from all 30 or so donors.

Each donor gave one peripheral blood draw, averaging approximately 110 mL, which was collected into heparinised tubes. Naive, central memory, regulatory and stem cell-like memory CD4+ T cells were sorted on a BD FACSAria II using a panel including CD45RO, CCR7, CD25, CD127, CD95 and CD27. All sorted populations exceeded 98% purity. Right away, PBMCs were isolated by Lymphoprep density gradient centrifugation and were stained directly, with no culture step. So that batch effects would be minimized, each experiment stained and sorted samples in pairs, pairing one healthy donor with one patient. Study-level results and caveats: Type 1 diabetes patients showed a moderate but significant shortening of TCRB CDR3 length in all four CD4+ subsets. Because small numbers of individuals were included in the HLA sub-analyses, any influence of HLA type on TCRB rearrangement was left unresolved. The naive, central memory and regulatory TCRB repertoires appeared to resemble one another more closely among patients than among healthy donors. At VDJ recombination sites, patients with type 1 diabetes made fewer insertions and deleted more nucleotides, a pattern implying thymic rearrangement abnormalities. Sequencing cDNA rather than genomic DNA could over-represent highly expressing activated cells, although activation and CD3 levels did not differ between groups. Shorter templates might be favored by PCR, yet because patient and control samples were amplified and corrected together, any such skew would affect both groups equally.

Ends trimmed: V by 5 bases, J by 3 bases; bases unmatched to a gene: 9. The germline V gene (reference sequence) specifies GTSNPN as CDR1 and SVGIG as CDR2. Reading from cysteine to phenylalanine, the CDR3 counts 15 amino acids. The CDR3 DNA has 45 bases and is translated from base 1. The entire isolated RNA was reverse transcribed using the High Capacity cDNA Reverse Transcription Kit, and thus expressed TCRB transcripts were sequenced. Naive, central memory and regulatory T cell samples underwent deep immunoSEQ sequencing, averaging approximately 3.5 million total reads per sample. Sorted cells were lysed in RLT buffer, and RNA was extracted using DNase-treated RNeasy Micro or Mini kits according to cell number. Each cell subset was processed on its own to prevent cross-contamination, while patient and healthy donor samples were processed together. The immunoSEQ multiplex PCR was used to amplify TCRB sequences from cDNA, yielding 87-bp fragments that span the CDR3 region. The amplicons were sequenced using the Illumina HiSeq platform. In the authors' own workflow: Synthetic template baselines were used to correct PCR bias computationally, reads within Hamming distance 2 were collapsed together, and singletons that could not be merged were discarded. By aligning reads against IMGT, V, D and J genes, CDR3 length, and insertions or deletions at six rearrangement sites were assigned. Within each subset, clonotype counts were normalized to the number of sorted cells before true diversity and Gini coefficients were calculated with the tcR R package. Repertoire sharing was quantified using the overlap coefficient calculated on TCRB nucleotide sequences. In its TCRdb copy, this immuneACCESS table keeps in-frame sequences only and misses some clones. Where compared with another copy, unresolved V genes explain less than half of these, and the others have no known cause. V, J and clone size are taken as reported in that table, and D and trimming were inferred from the DNA itself. The sample table records nearly 350,000 clones; approximately 9.9% of these occur just once. Approximately 1% of the sample is in the top ten clones.

Material: central memory CD4+ T cells from blood. The chain links TRBV30 with TRBJ2-5; TRBD1 matches 10 bases in the middle. The clonotype originates from a man aged 30-40 years with type 1 diabetes. CDR3 protein: CAWEDPGQGKETQYF. The DNA sequence is given as TGTGCCTGGGAGGACCCGGGACAGGGGAAAGAGACCCAGTACTTC.